Detailed here is one T cell receptor beta chain. Its antigen remains unidentified. The sample originates from a study of shared clonotypes between healthy human individuals. Study findings and constraints: Inspection by rarefaction showed sorted-subset sequencing to be incomplete despite large depth.

CD4+ cells yielded CD45RA+ naive and CD45RA-negative memory subsets. Profiled with immunoSEQ multiplex PCR; TCRdb holds only in-frame clones, not every one. The sample has hundreds of thousands of clones, approximately 79% seen once. With V trimmed by 7 bases and J by 5 bases, 8 bases remained unmatched. Germline loops: CDR1 LNHDA, CDR2 SQIVND (reference sequence). The CDR3 sequence is 14 residues long. Sequenced: memory CD4+ T cells sorted from blood. Stated subset: CD45RA-negative fraction. The chain couples TRBV19 to TRBJ1-1; 9 bases are shared with TRBD1. This receptor was taken from a woman in her thirties in good health. The CDR3 protein is CASTPGQGQTEAFF. In DNA, the CDR3 is TGTGCCAGTACCCCGGGACAGGGTCAAACTGAAGCTTTCTTT.